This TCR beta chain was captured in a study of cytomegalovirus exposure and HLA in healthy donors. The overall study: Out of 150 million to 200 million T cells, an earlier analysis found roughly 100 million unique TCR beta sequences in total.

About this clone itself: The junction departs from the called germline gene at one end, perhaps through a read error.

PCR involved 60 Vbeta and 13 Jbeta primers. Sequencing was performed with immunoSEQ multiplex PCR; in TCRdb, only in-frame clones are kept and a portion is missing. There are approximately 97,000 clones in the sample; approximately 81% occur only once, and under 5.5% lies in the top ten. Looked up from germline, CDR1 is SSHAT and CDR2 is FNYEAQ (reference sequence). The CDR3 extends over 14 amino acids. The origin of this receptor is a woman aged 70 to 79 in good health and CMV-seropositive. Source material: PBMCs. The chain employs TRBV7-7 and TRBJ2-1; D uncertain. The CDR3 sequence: CASSPSGPYNEQFF. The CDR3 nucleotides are TGTGCTAGCAGCCCATCCGGTCCCTACAATGAGCAGTTCTTC.